These 29 T cell receptor beta chains were sequenced from one sample in a study of cytomegalovirus exposure and HLA in healthy donors. Assay used: immunoSEQ multiplex PCR; TCRdb lists only in-frame clones, some missing. There are more than 95,000 clones in the sample; around 90% occur only once, and about 2% lies in the top ten. Source material: PBMCs. The origin of the receptors is a woman under 30 in good health and CMV-seronegative.

The chain uses TRBV30 and TRBJ2-1; 13 bases match TRBD2. J lost 8 bases, V lost 0 bases, and 4 bases had no gene match. Germline V CDR1 and CDR2: GTSNPN, SVGIG (reference sequence). The CDR3 has 15 residues. CDR3 sequence: CAWSVGLAGVYEQFF. In nucleotides, the CDR3 is TGTGCCTGGAGTGTAGGACTAGCGGGAGTATATGAGCAGTTCTTC.

The chain joins TRBV28 to TRBJ2-5; D may be TRBD1 (5 bases). Trimming removed 2 bases from V and 0 bases from J, with 10 bases in between. CDR1 is MDHEN, CDR2 SYDVKM, per germline. CDR3 length: 15 amino acids. The CDR3 spells CASSLGAEYQETQYF. The CDR3 DNA reads as TGTGCCAGCAGTTTAGGGGCAGAATACCAAGAGACCCAGTACTTC. Together with reference TRBV28 and TRBJ2-5, the CDR3 gives the full variable domain: DVKVTQSSRYLVKRTGEKVFLECVQDMDHENMFWYRQDPGLGLRLIYFSYDVKMKEKGDIPEGYSVSREKKERFSLILESASTNQTSMYLCASSLGAEYQETQYFGPGTRLLVL.

The chain recombines TRBV4-1 with TRBJ2-3; TRBD2 matches 9 bases. Trimming cost V 1 base and J 4 bases; bases outside gene matches: 9. CDR1 and CDR2 from the germline V gene are MGHRA and YSYEKL. The CDR3 has 17 amino acids. In nucleotides, the CDR3 is TGCGCCAGCAGCCAAGTTGGGCTAGCGGGACTCGCAGATACGCAGTATTTT. Translating gives CASSQVGLAGLADTQYF.

This sequence joins TRBV10-3 and TRBJ2-7, with D tentatively TRBD2 (6 bases). The CDR3 has 14 residues. CDR1 ENHRY and CDR2 SYGVKD come from the germline V gene. Trimming shortened V by 2 bases and J by 1 base, and 9 bases separated the two germline ends. Here the CDR3 DNA reads TGTGCCATCAGTGAGCCGGGGGAATCCTACGAGCAGTACTTC. Translation: CAISEPGESYEQYF.

The sample holds one count of this clone. The V gene is TRBV7-9, the J gene TRBJ2-2, with 11 bases identical to TRBD2. The CDR3 extends over 17 amino acids. Germline CDR1 reads SEHNR; CDR2 reads FQNEAQ (reference sequence). Losses at the gene ends were 8 bases for V and 4 bases for J; bases not matched to a gene: 12. Here the CDR3 reads CASQKALAGGLTGELFF. Here the CDR3 DNA reads TGTGCCAGCCAAAAAGCCCTAGCGGGAGGCCTCACCGGGGAGCTGTTTTTT. Filled out from reference TRBV7-9 and TRBJ2-2, the complete variable domain reads DTGVSQNPRHKITKRGQNVTFRCDPISEHNRLYWYRQTLGQGPEFLTYFQNEAQLEKSRLLSDRFSAERPKGSFSTLEIQRTEQGDSAMYLCASQKALAGGLTGELFFGEGSRLTVL.

The chain couples TRBV28 to TRBJ1-5; possibly TRBD1 for D (6 bases). This CDR3 comprises 12 residues. Per germline, CDR1 MDHEN and CDR2 SYDVKM. The V gene lost 7 bases and the J gene lost 5 bases, with 9 bases spanning the gap. The CDR3 DNA reads TGTGCCAGCACCAGGGGTTATCAGCCCCAGCATTTT. This sequence encodes CASTRGYQPQHF.

This chain uses TRBV30 with TRBJ1-5; no clear D. Germline CDR1 reads GTSNPN; CDR2 reads SVGIG (reference sequence). The CDR3 is made up of 14 amino acids. V was shortened by 0 bases and J by 7 bases, with 13 bases between the two germline ends. The CDR3 is CAWSVLGSRQPQHF. The CDR3 DNA is TGTGCCTGGAGTGTTCTGGGTTCGAGGCAGCCCCAGCATTTT.

The chain recombines TRBV6-5 with TRBJ2-3; D may be TRBD2 (6 bases). Germline loops: CDR1 MNHEY, CDR2 SVGAGI. V gave up 5 bases and J gave up 5 bases, with 14 bases separating them. This CDR3 is built from 14 residues. The CDR3 nucleotides read TGTGCCAGCAGTCGCGGGGACGGGGAAGATACGCAGTATTTT. Amino acid sequence: CASSRGDGEDTQYF.

This clone showed up just once. V is TRBV14 and J is TRBJ2-7, with a weak D call TRBD2 (5 bases). This CDR3 is 18 amino acids long. Germline CDR1 is SGHDN and CDR2 is FVKESK. Deletions cut 4 bases from V and 2 bases from J, with 24 bases between. The CDR3 DNA is TGTGCCAGCAGCCTCACCAAAGCGGAGGCGGGCCGGACCTACGAGCAGTACTTC. It is translated as CASSLTKAEAGRTYEQYF.

V usage is TRBV5-1 and J usage is TRBJ1-1; D not resolved. The CDR3 consists of 12 residues. The V and J ends lost 4 bases and 8 bases respectively, with 12 bases between them. Germline-derived CDR1 and CDR2 are SGHRS and YFSETQ. The CDR3 nucleotides are TGCGCCAGCAGCCTGAACGGAGAGGAAGCTTTCTTT. Amino acids: CASSLNGEEAFF. The whole variable domain, filled in from reference TRBV5-1 and TRBJ1-1, reads KAGVTQTPRYLIKTRGQQVTLSCSPISGHRSVSWYQQTPGQGLQFLFEYFSETQRNKGNFPGRFSGRQFSNSRSEMNVSTLELGDSALYLCASSLNGEEAFFGQGTRLTVV.

The V gene is TRBV11-2, the J gene TRBJ1-1; tentatively, D is TRBD1 (6 bases). Between the trimmed V and J ends, which lost 4 bases and 6 bases, there was a span of 12 bases. From germline, CDR1 is SGHAT and CDR2 FQNNGV. This CDR3 region has 13 residues. CDR3 bases: TGTGCCAGCAGCTCCTACAGGGAACCTGAAGCTTTCTTT. Residues: CASSSYREPEAFF.

J is TRBJ2-5 and V is TRBV7-8; 7 bases are a match to TRBD2. The CDR3 is made up of 18 amino acids. V shed 5 bases, J shed 5 bases, and the junction held 20 bases outside the gene matches. The germline CDR1 and CDR2 sequences are SGHVS and FQNEAQ. In nucleotides, the CDR3 is TGTGCCAGCAGCCCCCACCTCGTGGCGGGAGTGCTGTGGGAGACCCAGTACTTC. Its translation is CASSPHLVAGVLWETQYF.

The rearrangement uses TRBV7-8 and TRBJ2-7; tentative D call: TRBD2 (6 bases). The CDR3 has 13 amino acids. V was trimmed by 3 bases and J by 6 bases, leaving 12 bases between them. Germline V gene lookup returns CDR1 SGHVS and CDR2 FQNEAQ. In nucleotides, the CDR3 is TGTGCCAGCAGCTTTTCCGGGGGAGGCGAGCAGTACTTC. Translated: CASSFSGGGEQYF.

The chain links TRBV6-1 to TRBJ1-2; 7 nucleotides align to TRBD1. This CDR3 has 14 residues. The ends lost 5 bases at V and 1 base at J; junction bases unmatched: 4. Per germline, CDR1 MNHNS and CDR2 SASEGT. In DNA, the CDR3 is TGTGCCAGCAGTCGGACAGGTGGTAACTATGGCTACACCTTC. Its translation: CASSRTGGNYGYTF.

The chain combines TRBV9 with TRBJ2-3; TRBD2 matches at 7 bases. This CDR3 region has 17 residues. V lost 4 bases, J lost 4 bases, and 15 bases stayed unmatched. Germline CDR1 SGDLS, CDR2 YYNGEE. The CDR3 spells CASSPWSSGLPPDTQYF. The CDR3 DNA follows: TGTGCCAGCAGCCCATGGTCTAGCGGTCTCCCCCCAGATACGCAGTATTTT.

The CDR3 reads CASRGSNGGLFF. DNA of the CDR3: TGTGCCAGCAGGGGTTCTAATGGAGGGCTGTTTTTT. The chain has TRBV19 and TRBJ2-2, with D possibly TRBD1 on 6 matching bases. V lost 9 bases and J 13 bases, leaving 18 bases between the germline ends. In germline, CDR1 is LNHDA, CDR2 SQIVND (reference sequence). The CDR3 has 12 residues.

This chain links TRBV28 with TRBJ2-3, with 12 bases lining up with TRBD1. The junction had 7 bases not matched to a gene; V was cut back by 4 bases and J by 5 bases. Germline values: CDR1 MDHEN, CDR2 SYDVKM. The CDR3 is made up of 16 amino acids. The CDR3 bases are TGTGCCAGCAGTTCACCGGGACAGGGGGCGAAAGATACGCAGTATTTT. Translated, it gives CASSSPGQGAKDTQYF.

This chain joins TRBV9 and TRBJ2-3, with unresolved D. V was cut by 0 bases and J by 4 bases, with 9 bases left in between. The CDR3 has 14 amino acids. CDR1 SGDLS and CDR2 YYNGEE come from the germline V gene. The CDR3 DNA follows: TGTGCCAGCAGCGTAGAAGGCGCGGCAGATACGCAGTATTTT. It yields the protein CASSVEGAADTQYF.

This chain uses TRBV7-6 with TRBJ1-4, with TRBD1 matching 7 bases. The CDR3 runs to 14 residues. V was clipped by 5 bases and J by 3 bases; unmatched bases: 3. Germline V CDR1 and CDR2: SGHVS, FNYEAQ. CDR3 nucleotide sequence: TGTGCCAGCAGCCTGGACAGGTCTAATGAAAAACTGTTTTTT. Translation gives CASSLDRSNEKLFF.

The gene calls are TRBV7-9 and TRBJ1-2, with a possible D match to TRBD1 (5 bases). The CDR3 has 15 amino acids. In germline, CDR1 is SEHNR, CDR2 FQNEAQ (reference sequence). V was trimmed by 1 base and J by 4 bases, leaving 13 bases between them. The chain's CDR3 is CASSLGARESYGYTF. CDR3 nucleotides: TGTGCCAGCAGCTTAGGCGCCAGGGAATCCTATGGCTACACCTTC.

This clone has a handful of counts. CDR3 loop: CASRKGYGEKLFF. The DNA for the CDR3 is TGTGCCAGCCGAAAGGGGTACGGTGAAAAACTGTTTTTT. The V and J genes are TRBV2 and TRBJ1-4; D is possibly TRBD1 (5 bases). Germline loops: CDR1 SNHLY, CDR2 FYNNEI. The CDR3 runs to 13 residues. Trimming left V 8 bases short and J 7 bases short, with 14 bases between.

The J gene is TRBJ2-7, the V gene TRBV5-4; 13 nucleotides align to TRBD2. CDR3 size: 17 residues. Germline V lookup: CDR1 SGHNT, CDR2 YYREEE (reference sequence). The V and J ends lost 4 bases and 0 bases, in that order; junction bases with no gene match: 7. In nucleotides, the CDR3 is TGTGCCAGCAGCCGCCCGGGACTAGCGGGGAGCTCCTACGAGCAGTACTTC. It encodes CASSRPGLAGSSYEQYF.

The V and J genes are TRBV5-1 and TRBJ2-6; a possible D gene is TRBD1 (6 bases). This CDR3 region has 17 residues. The germline gives CDR1 SGHRS, CDR2 YFSETQ. Trimming removed 0 bases at V and 1 base at J, with 11 bases between. The chain's CDR3 is CASSLDSQGSGANVLTF. The CDR3 nucleotides read TGCGCCAGCAGCTTGGATTCCCAGGGGTCTGGGGCCAACGTCCTGACTTTC.

The chain links TRBV15 to TRBJ1-4; D is undetermined. The V and J ends lost 3 bases and 8 bases respectively, with 13 bases between them. Germline CDR1 and CDR2: LNHNV and YYDKDF (reference sequence). The CDR3 has 14 residues. CDR3 protein: CATSSSGIGEKLFF. CDR3 sequence (DNA): TGTGCCACCAGCAGTTCGGGGATAGGAGAAAAACTGTTTTTT. Complete variable domain (other parts from reference TRBV15 and TRBJ1-4): DAMVIQNPRYQVTQFGKPVTLSCSQTLNHNVMYWYQQKSSQAPKLLFHYYDKDFNNEADTPDNFQSRRPNTSFCFLDIRSPGLGDTAMYLCATSSSGIGEKLFFGSGTQLSVL.

The chain has TRBV15 and TRBJ2-3; 12 bases fit TRBD2. J lost 3 bases, V lost 5 bases, and 9 bases had no gene match. Per the germline V gene, CDR1 is LNHNV and CDR2 is YYDKDF (reference sequence). The CDR3 is made up of 17 amino acids. CDR3 amino acids: CATSPSPSGRGTDTQYF. The CDR3 region has the DNA TGTGCCACCAGCCCGAGTCCTAGCGGGAGGGGGACAGATACGCAGTATTTT.

The rearrangement joins TRBV4-1 to TRBJ2-7; no reliable D call. The V end was cut by 6 bases, the J end by 7 bases, with 19 bases between. Per germline, CDR1 MGHRA and CDR2 YSYEKL. The CDR3 is 14 residues long. CDR3 in amino acids: CASRRSTGLDEQYF. CDR3 DNA: TGCGCCAGCAGACGTAGTACGGGTCTTGATGAGCAGTACTTC.

This rearrangement joins TRBV30 to TRBJ2-6; weak D call: TRBD2 (5 bases). With 5 bases removed from V and 3 bases from J, the gap between germline ends came to 23 bases. From germline, CDR1 is GTSNPN and CDR2 SVGIG (reference sequence). This CDR3 region has 18 residues. DNA of the CDR3: TGTGCCTGGGGTCGTATCCTAGATCGAGGGCTTGGGGCCAACGTCCTGACTTTC. Protein product: CAWGRILDRGLGANVLTF.

This chain connects TRBV30 to TRBJ1-2; TRBD1 is a possible D gene (6 bases). The CDR3 covers 15 residues. The V end was cut by 8 bases, the J end by 2 bases, with 21 bases between. Germline assignment: CDR1 GTSNPN and CDR2 SVGIG (reference sequence). The CDR3 bases are TGTGCCCTCTCCGGTCCCTGGACAGCAAACTATGGCTACACCTTC. Protein product: CALSGPWTANYGYTF. Supplemented by reference TRBV30 and TRBJ1-2, the full variable domain reads SQTIHQWPATLVQPVGSPLSLECTVEGTSNPNLYWYRQAAGRGLQLLFYSVGIGQISSEVPQNLSASRPQDRQFILSSKKLLLSDSGFYLCALSGPWTANYGYTFGSGTRLTVV.

This chain uses TRBV7-2 with TRBJ2-1, with 12 bases identical to TRBD1. CDR3 size: 16 residues. After removal of 5 bases from V and 5 bases from J, the junction contained 7 bases not matched to a gene. From germline, CDR1 is SGHTA and CDR2 FQGNSA. The CDR3 reads CASSPGQGAIDNEQFF. In nucleotides, the CDR3 is TGTGCCAGCAGCCCGGGACAGGGGGCTATCGACAATGAGCAGTTCTTC. The full variable domain, completed using reference TRBV7-2 and TRBJ2-1, is GAGVSQSPSNKVTEKGKDVELRCDPISGHTALYWYRQSLGQGLEFLIYFQGNSAPDKSGLPSDRFSAERTGGSVSTLTIQRTQQEDSAVYLCASSPGQGAIDNEQFFGPGTRLTVL.